The 3 T cell receptor beta chains below come from one sample, sequenced in a study of shared clonotypes between healthy human individuals. Clones were sequenced by immunoSEQ multiplex PCR, and TCRdb holds only the in-frame ones, with some missing. The data show 2 million to 2.5 million clones, over 90% seen once. The sequenced sample was naive CD4+ T cells from PBMCs. As for subset: CD45RA+ positively selected. These receptors all come from a man between 18 and 35 years old in good health. Some clones in this sample may be carry-over from other donors' samples.

The chain uses TRBV9 and TRBJ1-1; possibly TRBD1 for D (6 bases). The CDR3 has 14 amino acids. V dropped 0 bases and J dropped 4 bases, with 10 bases sitting between them. The germline V gene encodes CDR1 SGDLS and CDR2 YYNGEE. CDR3: CASSVGGGFTEAFF. CDR3 DNA: TGTGCCAGCAGCGTAGGAGGGGGGTTCACTGAAGCTTTCTTT.

The chain has TRBV14 and TRBJ2-1; 16 positions match TRBD2. The CDR3 sequence is 15 residues long. After removal of 3 bases from V and 11 bases from J, the junction contained 4 bases not matched to a gene. Germline CDR1 reads SGHDN; CDR2 reads FVKESK. DNA for the CDR3: TGTGCCAGCAGCCAGGGACTAGCGGGAGGGCGACAGCAGTTCTTC. Its translation is CASSQGLAGGRQQFF.

The J gene is TRBJ1-2, the V gene TRBV4-3; TRBD1 matches 7 bases. V shed 5 bases, J shed 0 bases, and the junction held 6 bases outside the gene matches. Germline CDR1 and CDR2: LGHNA and YSLEER. The CDR3 has 15 amino acids. For the CDR3, the DNA is TGCGCCAGCAGCATGGGAACAGGGGCTAACTATGGCTACACCTTC. Its translation is CASSMGTGANYGYTF.